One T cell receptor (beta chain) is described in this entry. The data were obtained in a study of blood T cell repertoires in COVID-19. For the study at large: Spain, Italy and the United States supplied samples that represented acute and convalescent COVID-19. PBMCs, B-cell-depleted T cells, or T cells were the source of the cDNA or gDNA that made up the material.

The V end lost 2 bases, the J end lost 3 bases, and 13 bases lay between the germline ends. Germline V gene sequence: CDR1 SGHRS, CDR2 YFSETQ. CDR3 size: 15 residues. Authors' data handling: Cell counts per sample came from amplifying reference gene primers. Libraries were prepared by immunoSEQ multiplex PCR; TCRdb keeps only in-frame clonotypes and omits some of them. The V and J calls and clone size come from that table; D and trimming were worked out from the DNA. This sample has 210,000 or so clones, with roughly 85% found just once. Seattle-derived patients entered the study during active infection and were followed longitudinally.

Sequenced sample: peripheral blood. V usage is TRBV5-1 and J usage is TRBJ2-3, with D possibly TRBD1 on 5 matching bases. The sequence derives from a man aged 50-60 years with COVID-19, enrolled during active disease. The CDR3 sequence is CASSFRAPGTDTQYF. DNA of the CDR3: TGCGCCAGCAGCTTCCGTGCCCCAGGGACAGATACGCAGTATTTT.